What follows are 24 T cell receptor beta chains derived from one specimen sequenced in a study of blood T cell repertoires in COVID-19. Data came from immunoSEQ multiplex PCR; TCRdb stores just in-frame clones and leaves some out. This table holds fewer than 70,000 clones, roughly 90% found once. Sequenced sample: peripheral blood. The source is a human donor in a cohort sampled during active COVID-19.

The CDR3 reads CASSTLGLALHEQYF. In DNA, the CDR3 is TGTGCCAGCAGCACCCTGGGACTAGCTCTGCACGAGCAGTACTTC. The chain links TRBV9 to TRBJ2-7; 9 bases map to TRBD2. The CDR3 is made up of 15 amino acids. The V gene end was trimmed by 4 bases and the J gene end by 5 bases; junction bases not matched to a gene: 10. The germline gives CDR1 SGDLS, CDR2 YYNGEE.

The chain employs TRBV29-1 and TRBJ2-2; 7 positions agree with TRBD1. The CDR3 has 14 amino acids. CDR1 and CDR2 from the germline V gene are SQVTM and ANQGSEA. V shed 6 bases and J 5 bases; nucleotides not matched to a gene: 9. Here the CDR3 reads CSVSTGRRTGELFF. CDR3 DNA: TGCAGCGTCTCGACAGGGCGTCGGACCGGGGAGCTGTTTTTT.

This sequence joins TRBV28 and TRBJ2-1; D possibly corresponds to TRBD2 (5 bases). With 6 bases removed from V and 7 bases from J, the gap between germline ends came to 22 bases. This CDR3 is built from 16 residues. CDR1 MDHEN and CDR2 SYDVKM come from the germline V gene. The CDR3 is CASRRTPGSRGNEQFF. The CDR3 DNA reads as TGTGCCAGCAGGCGAACTCCGGGCTCCCGGGGAAATGAGCAGTTCTTC.

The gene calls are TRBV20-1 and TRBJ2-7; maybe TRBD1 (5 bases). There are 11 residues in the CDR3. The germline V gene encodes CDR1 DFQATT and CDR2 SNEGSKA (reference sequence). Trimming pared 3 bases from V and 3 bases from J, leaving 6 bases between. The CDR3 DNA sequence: TGCAGTGCTAGCCAGGGCTACGAGCAGTACTTC. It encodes CSASQGYEQYF.

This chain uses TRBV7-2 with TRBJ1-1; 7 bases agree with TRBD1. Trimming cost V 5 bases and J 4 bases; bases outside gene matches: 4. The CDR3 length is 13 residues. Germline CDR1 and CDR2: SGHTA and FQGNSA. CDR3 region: CASSPHRGTEAFF. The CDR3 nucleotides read TGTGCCAGCAGCCCCCACAGGGGCACTGAAGCTTTCTTT.

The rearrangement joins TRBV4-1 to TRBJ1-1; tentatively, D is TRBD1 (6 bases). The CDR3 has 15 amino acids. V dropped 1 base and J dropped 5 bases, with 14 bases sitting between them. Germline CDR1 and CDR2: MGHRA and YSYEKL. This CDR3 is CASSQGLAQGTEAFF. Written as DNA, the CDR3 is TGCGCCAGCAGCCAAGGTCTAGCACAGGGTACTGAAGCTTTCTTT.

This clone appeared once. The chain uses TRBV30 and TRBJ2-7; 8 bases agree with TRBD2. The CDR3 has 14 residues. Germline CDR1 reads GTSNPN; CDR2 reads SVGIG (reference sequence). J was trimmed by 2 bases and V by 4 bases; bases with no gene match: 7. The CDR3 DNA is TGTGCCTGGAATACAGCGGGGGCCACCTACGAGCAGTACTTC. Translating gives CAWNTAGATYEQYF.

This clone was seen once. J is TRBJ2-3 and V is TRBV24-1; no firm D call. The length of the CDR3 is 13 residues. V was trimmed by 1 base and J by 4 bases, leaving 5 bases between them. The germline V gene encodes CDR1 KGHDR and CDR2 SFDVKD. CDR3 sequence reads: CATSDFSSDTQYF. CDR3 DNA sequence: TGTGCCACCAGTGATTTTTCGTCAGATACGCAGTATTTT.

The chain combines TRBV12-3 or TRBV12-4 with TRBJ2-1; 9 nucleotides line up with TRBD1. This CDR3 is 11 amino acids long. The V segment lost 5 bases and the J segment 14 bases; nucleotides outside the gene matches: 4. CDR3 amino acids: CASSLGQGKFF. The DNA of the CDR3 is TGTGCCAGCAGTCTAGGACAGGGGAAGTTCTTC.

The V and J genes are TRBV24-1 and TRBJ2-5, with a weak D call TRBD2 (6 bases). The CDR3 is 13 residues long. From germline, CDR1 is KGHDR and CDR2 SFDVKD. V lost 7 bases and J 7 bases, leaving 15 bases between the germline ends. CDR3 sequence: CATREGTEGTQYF. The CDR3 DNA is TGTGCCACCAGAGAGGGAACGGAGGGGACCCAGTACTTC.

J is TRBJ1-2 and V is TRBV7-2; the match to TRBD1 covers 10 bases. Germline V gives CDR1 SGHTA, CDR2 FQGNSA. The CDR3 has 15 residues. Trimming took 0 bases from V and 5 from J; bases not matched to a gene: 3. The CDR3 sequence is CASSLAGQGRYGYTF. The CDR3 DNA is TGTGCCAGCAGCTTAGCGGGACAGGGGAGATATGGCTACACCTTC.

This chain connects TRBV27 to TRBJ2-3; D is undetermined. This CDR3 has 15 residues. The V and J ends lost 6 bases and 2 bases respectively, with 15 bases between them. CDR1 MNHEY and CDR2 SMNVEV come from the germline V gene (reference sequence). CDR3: CASSLFGRHTDTQYF. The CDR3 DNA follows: TGTGCCAGCAGCCTGTTCGGCAGACACACAGATACGCAGTATTTT.

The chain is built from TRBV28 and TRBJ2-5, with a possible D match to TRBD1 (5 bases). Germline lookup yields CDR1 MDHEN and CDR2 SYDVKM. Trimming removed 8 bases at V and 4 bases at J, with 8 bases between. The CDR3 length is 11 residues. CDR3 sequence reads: CASAGSETQYF. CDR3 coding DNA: TGTGCCAGCGCAGGGTCAGAGACCCAGTACTTC.

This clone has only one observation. DNA for the CDR3: TGTGCCAGCAGTTTAGAGTCTAGCAATCAGCCCCAGCATTTT. Protein sequence: CASSLESSNQPQHF. The rearrangement links TRBV27 to TRBJ1-5; D gene unclear. CDR3 size: 14 residues. Trimming cost V 2 bases and J 0 bases, with 5 bases left between them. Germline V CDR1 and CDR2: MNHEY, SMNVEV (reference sequence).

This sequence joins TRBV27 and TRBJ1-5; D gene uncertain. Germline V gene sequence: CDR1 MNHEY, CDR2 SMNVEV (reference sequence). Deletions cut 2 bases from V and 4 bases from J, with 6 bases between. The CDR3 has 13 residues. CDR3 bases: TGTGCCAGCAGTTTACGGGGAAATCAGCCCCAGCATTTT. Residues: CASSLRGNQPQHF.

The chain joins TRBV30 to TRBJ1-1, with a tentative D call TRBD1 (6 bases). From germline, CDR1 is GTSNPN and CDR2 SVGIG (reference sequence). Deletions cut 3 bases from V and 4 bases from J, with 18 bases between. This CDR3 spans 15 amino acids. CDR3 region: CAWSPRGRGVTEAFF. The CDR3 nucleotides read TGTGCCTGGAGCCCCAGGGGCCGTGGGGTCACTGAAGCTTTCTTT.

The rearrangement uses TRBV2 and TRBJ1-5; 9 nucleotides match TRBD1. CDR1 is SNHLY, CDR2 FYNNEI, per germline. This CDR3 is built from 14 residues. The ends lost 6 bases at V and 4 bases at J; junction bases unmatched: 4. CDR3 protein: CASRDGQGNQPQHF. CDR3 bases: TGTGCCAGCAGGGACGGACAGGGGAATCAGCCCCAGCATTTT.

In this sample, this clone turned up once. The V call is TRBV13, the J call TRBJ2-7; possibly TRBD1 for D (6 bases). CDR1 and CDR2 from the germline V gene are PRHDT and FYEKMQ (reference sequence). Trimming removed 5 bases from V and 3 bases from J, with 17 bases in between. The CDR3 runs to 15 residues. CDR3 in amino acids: CASSPPGVVGYEQYF. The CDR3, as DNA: TGTGCCAGCAGCCCTCCAGGGGTTGTCGGCTACGAGCAGTACTTC. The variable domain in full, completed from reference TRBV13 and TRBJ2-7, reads AAGVIQSPRHLIKEKRETATLKCYPIPRHDTVYWYQQGPGQDPQFLISFYEKMQSDKGSIPDRFSAQQFSDYHSELNMSSLELGDSALYFCASSPPGVVGYEQYFGPGTRLTVT.

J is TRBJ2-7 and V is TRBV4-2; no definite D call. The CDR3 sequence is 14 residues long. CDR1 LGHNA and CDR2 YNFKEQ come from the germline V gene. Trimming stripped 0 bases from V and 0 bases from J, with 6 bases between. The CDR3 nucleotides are TGTGCCAGCAGCCAAGAGTCCAGCTCCTACGAGCAGTACTTC. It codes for CASSQESSSYEQYF.

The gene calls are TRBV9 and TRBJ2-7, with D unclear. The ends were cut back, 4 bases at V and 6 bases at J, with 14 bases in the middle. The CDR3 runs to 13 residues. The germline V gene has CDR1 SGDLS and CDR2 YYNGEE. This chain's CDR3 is CASSTAPSTEQYF. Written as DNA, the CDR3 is TGTGCCAGCAGCACAGCCCCATCTACCGAGCAGTACTTC.

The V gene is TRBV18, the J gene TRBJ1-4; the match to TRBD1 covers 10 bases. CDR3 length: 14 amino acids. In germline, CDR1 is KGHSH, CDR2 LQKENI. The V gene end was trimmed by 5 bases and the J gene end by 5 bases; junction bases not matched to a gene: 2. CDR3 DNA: TGTGCCAGCTCAGACAGGGGGCGGAATGAAAAACTGTTTTTT. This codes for CASSDRGRNEKLFF. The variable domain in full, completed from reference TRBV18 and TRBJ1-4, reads NAGVMQNPRHLVRRRGQEARLRCSPMKGHSHVYWYRQLPEEGLKFMVYLQKENIIDESGMPKERFSAEFPKEGPSILRIQQVVRGDSAAYFCASSDRGRNEKLFFGSGTQLSVL.

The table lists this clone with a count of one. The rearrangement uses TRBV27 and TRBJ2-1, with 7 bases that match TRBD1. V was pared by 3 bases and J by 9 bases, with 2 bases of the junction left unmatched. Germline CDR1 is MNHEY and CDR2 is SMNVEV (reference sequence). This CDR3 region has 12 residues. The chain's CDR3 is CASSFQGVEQFF. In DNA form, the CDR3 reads TGTGCCAGCAGTTTCCAGGGGGTTGAGCAGTTCTTC.

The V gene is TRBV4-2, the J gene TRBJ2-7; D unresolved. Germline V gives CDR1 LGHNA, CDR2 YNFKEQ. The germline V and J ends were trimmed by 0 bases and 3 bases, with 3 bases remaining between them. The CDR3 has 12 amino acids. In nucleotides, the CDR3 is TGTGCCAGCAGCCAAGACAGCTACGAGCAGTACTTC. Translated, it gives CASSQDSYEQYF.

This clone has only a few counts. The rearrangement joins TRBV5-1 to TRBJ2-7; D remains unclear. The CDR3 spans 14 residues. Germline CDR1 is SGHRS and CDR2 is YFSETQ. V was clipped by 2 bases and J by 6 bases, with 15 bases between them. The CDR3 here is CASSFDIPTFEQYF. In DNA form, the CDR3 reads TGCGCCAGCAGCTTTGACATCCCGACCTTCGAGCAGTACTTC.